This is a list of T cell receptor beta chains from one sample in a study of cytomegalovirus exposure and HLA in healthy donors. TCRdb keeps only in-frame clones here, not all; method: immunoSEQ multiplex PCR. Of 110,000 to 150,000 clones listed, 65% to 80% are singletons. Sequenced input: PBMCs. All receptors derive from a woman in her thirties or forties in good health and CMV-seronegative. The CDR3 runs from the conserved cysteine through the conserved F or W. D genes are given only for firm matches. For some rows the clone size is stated as once, few or many, or as a class when expanded; others skip it.

d_call: TRBD1; clone_size: few; cdr3_length: 15; v_call: TRBV5-6; j_call: TRBJ1-4; cdr3_aa: CASSRRTGGVEKLFF; cdr3_nt: TGTGCCAGCAGCCGACGGACAGGGGGCGTTGAAAAACTGTTTTTT
d_call: TRBD1; clone_size: -; cdr3_length: 13; v_call: TRBV2; j_call: TRBJ1-1; cdr3_aa: CASGSSGGTEAFF; cdr3_nt: TGTGCCAGCGGGTCTTCAGGGGGCACTGAAGCTTTCTTT
d_call: -; clone_size: -; cdr3_length: 16; v_call: TRBV25-1; j_call: TRBJ2-2; cdr3_aa: CASSSRSDTGSGELFF; cdr3_nt: TGTGCCAGCAGCTCCCGTTCTGATACAGGGTCCGGGGAGCTGTTTTTT
d_call: TRBD2; clone_size: -; cdr3_length: 14; v_call: TRBV18; j_call: TRBJ2-7; cdr3_aa: CASSPGLAGYEQYF; cdr3_nt: TGTGCCAGCTCACCAGGCCTAGCGGGGTACGAGCAGTACTTC
d_call: -; clone_size: -; cdr3_length: 14; v_call: TRBV10-1; j_call: TRBJ1-1; cdr3_aa: CASSLGGPNTEAFF; cdr3_nt: TGCGCCAGCAGCTTAGGGGGACCGAACACTGAAGCTTTCTTT
d_call: -; clone_size: few; cdr3_length: 15; v_call: TRBV28; j_call: TRBJ1-2; cdr3_aa: CASSSPGVSGGGYTF; cdr3_nt: TGTGCCAGCAGTTCTCCAGGGGTTAGCGGGGGAGGCTACACCTTC
d_call: TRBD1; clone_size: -; cdr3_length: 14; v_call: TRBV25-1; j_call: TRBJ1-2; cdr3_aa: CASENPTGSEGYTF; cdr3_nt: TGTGCCAGCGAAAACCCGACAGGGAGTGAGGGCTACACCTTC
d_call: TRBD2; clone_size: -; cdr3_length: 16; v_call: TRBV5-1; j_call: TRBJ2-5; cdr3_aa: CASSLFLASGEETQYF; cdr3_nt: TGCGCCAGCAGCTTGTTTTTGGCTAGCGGGGAAGAGACCCAGTACTTC
d_call: -; clone_size: -; cdr3_length: 12; v_call: TRBV21-1; j_call: TRBJ1-1; cdr3_aa: CASSNSDTEAFF; cdr3_nt: TGTGCCAGCAGCAATTCGGACACTGAAGCTTTCTTT
d_call: TRBD1; clone_size: -; cdr3_length: 16; v_call: TRBV7-7; j_call: TRBJ2-5; cdr3_aa: CASSLGGTGGAETQYF; cdr3_nt: TGTGCCAGCAGCTTAGGGGGGACAGGGGGCGCGGAGACCCAGTACTTC
d_call: -; clone_size: -; cdr3_length: 17; v_call: TRBV13; j_call: TRBJ2-3; cdr3_aa: CASSLRSGGLGTDTQYF; cdr3_nt: TGTGCCAGCAGCTTAAGGAGCGGCGGTTTAGGCACAGATACGCAGTATTTT
d_call: TRBD1; clone_size: -; cdr3_length: 17; v_call: TRBV5-1; j_call: TRBJ1-3; cdr3_aa: CASSLLGRTGAGNTIYF; cdr3_nt: TGCGCCAGCAGCTTGTTAGGGAGAACAGGGGCTGGAAACACCATATATTTT
d_call: TRBD1; clone_size: -; cdr3_length: 20; v_call: TRBV7-8; j_call: TRBJ2-3; cdr3_aa: CASSLSSGDRGLQRTDTQYF; cdr3_nt: TGTGCCAGCAGCTTAAGTTCCGGGGACAGGGGGCTTCAACGCACAGATACGCAGTATTTT
d_call: -; clone_size: -; cdr3_length: 14; v_call: TRBV5-1; j_call: TRBJ2-3; cdr3_aa: CASKDGTSTDTQYF; cdr3_nt: TGCGCCAGCAAGGACGGGACTAGCACAGATACGCAGTATTTT
d_call: -; clone_size: once; cdr3_length: 12; v_call: TRBV4-1; j_call: TRBJ2-5; cdr3_aa: CASSQGAETQYF; cdr3_nt: TGCGCCAGCAGCCAAGGGGCGGAGACCCAGTACTTC
d_call: TRBD1; clone_size: -; cdr3_length: 15; v_call: TRBV5-5; j_call: TRBJ2-7; cdr3_aa: CASSLVQGAHKGQYF; cdr3_nt: TGTGCCAGCAGCTTGGTTCAGGGGGCGCATAAGGGGCAGTACTTC
d_call: -; clone_size: few; cdr3_length: 13; v_call: TRBV6-5; j_call: TRBJ2-3; cdr3_aa: CASTLRPTDTQYF; cdr3_nt: TGTGCCAGCACCCTCAGGCCCACAGATACGCAGTATTTT
d_call: -; clone_size: -; cdr3_length: 15; v_call: TRBV7-9; j_call: TRBJ1-2; cdr3_aa: CASSSTWAGDYGYTF; cdr3_nt: TGTGCCAGCAGCTCCACTTGGGCAGGGGATTATGGCTACACCTTC
d_call: -; clone_size: once; cdr3_length: 11; v_call: TRBV29-1; j_call: TRBJ2-1; cdr3_aa: CSVVASSEQFF; cdr3_nt: TGCAGCGTTGTGGCTAGTAGTGAGCAGTTCTTC
d_call: -; clone_size: few; cdr3_length: 11; v_call: TRBV28; j_call: TRBJ2-7; cdr3_aa: CASSLVYEQYF; cdr3_nt: TGTGCCAGCAGTCTCGTGTACGAGCAGTACTTC
d_call: TRBD1; clone_size: few; cdr3_length: 17; v_call: TRBV18; j_call: TRBJ1-1; cdr3_aa: CASSTTSSGTGDTEAFF; cdr3_nt: TGTGCCAGCTCCACAACCTCCTCCGGGACAGGGGACACTGAAGCTTTCTTT
d_call: TRBD1; clone_size: -; cdr3_length: 15; v_call: TRBV7-6; j_call: TRBJ1-6; cdr3_aa: CASSLQGANNSPLHF; cdr3_nt: TGTGCCAGCAGCTTACAGGGGGCGAATAATTCACCCCTCCACTTT
d_call: -; clone_size: -; cdr3_length: 14; v_call: TRBV5-1; j_call: TRBJ1-3; cdr3_aa: CASSFGDSGNTIYF; cdr3_nt: TGCGCCAGCAGCTTCGGTGACTCTGGAAACACCATATATTTT
d_call: TRBD1; clone_size: -; cdr3_length: 14; v_call: TRBV5-1; j_call: TRBJ1-2; cdr3_aa: CASSRIQGAYGYTF; cdr3_nt: TGCGCCAGCAGCCGGATACAGGGGGCCTATGGCTACACCTTC
d_call: TRBD1; clone_size: -; cdr3_length: 18; v_call: TRBV7-9; j_call: TRBJ1-5; cdr3_aa: CSSSLAVIGQGKNQPQHF; cdr3_nt: TGTTCCAGCAGCTTAGCTGTAATCGGACAGGGCAAAAATCAGCCCCAGCATTTT
d_call: -; clone_size: -; cdr3_length: 14; v_call: TRBV6-5; j_call: TRBJ2-7; cdr3_aa: CASSYRAANYEQYF; cdr3_nt: TGTGCCAGCAGTTACCGAGCAGCGAACTACGAGCAGTACTTC